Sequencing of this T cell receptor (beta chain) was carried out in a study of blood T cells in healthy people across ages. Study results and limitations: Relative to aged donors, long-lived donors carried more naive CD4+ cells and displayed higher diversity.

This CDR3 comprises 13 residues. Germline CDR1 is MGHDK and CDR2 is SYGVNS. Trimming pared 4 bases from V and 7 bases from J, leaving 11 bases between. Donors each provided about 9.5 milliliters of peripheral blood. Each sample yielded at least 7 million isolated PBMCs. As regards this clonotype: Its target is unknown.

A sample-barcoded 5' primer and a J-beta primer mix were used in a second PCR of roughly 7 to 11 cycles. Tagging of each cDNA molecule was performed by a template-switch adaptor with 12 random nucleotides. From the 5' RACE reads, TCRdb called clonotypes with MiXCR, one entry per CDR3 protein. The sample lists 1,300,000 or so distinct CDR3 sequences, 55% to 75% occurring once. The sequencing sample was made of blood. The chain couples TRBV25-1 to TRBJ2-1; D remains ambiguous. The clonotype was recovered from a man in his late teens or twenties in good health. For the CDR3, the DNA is TGTGCCAGCAGTGGACCGCTAGGAAATGAGCAGTTCTTC. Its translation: CASSGPLGNEQFF.